The T cell receptor (beta chain) under discussion was sequenced for a study of T cell responses to AZD1222 COVID-19 vaccine. Study-wide results and caveats: Following two doses of AZD1222, Spike-specific TCR breadth and depth rose. Seropositive status at baseline applied to only a handful of AZD1222 recipients. The donors showed a predominance of white British ancestry and of females, with possible underestimation of clonal diversity. CD4 TCRs linked to vaccination spanned spike, dominating at 160-218 and 743-854.

TCRdb's table, derived via immunoSEQ multiplex PCR, lists solely in-frame clones and lacks some. This repertoire includes about 140,000 clones. Details on this clone: Its specificity is unknown.

CDR1 is GTSNPN, CDR2 SVGIG, per germline (reference sequence). Trimming took 2 bases from V and 0 from J, leaving 1 base between them. The CDR3 is 11 residues long. The clonotype was recovered from an adult in good health. The chain uses TRBV30 and TRBJ1-1; D unclear. The sequenced sample was peripheral blood. In DNA, the CDR3 is TGTGCCTGGAGTTTGAACACTGAAGCTTTCTTT. Its translation: CAWSLNTEAFF. Combining the CDR3 with reference TRBV30 and TRBJ1-1 gives the whole variable domain SQTIHQWPATLVQPVGSPLSLECTVEGTSNPNLYWYRQAAGRGLQLLFYSVGIGQISSEVPQNLSASRPQDRQFILSSKKLLLSDSGFYLCAWSLNTEAFFGQGTRLTVV.